This record looks at one T cell receptor (beta chain) sequence and its context. The CDR3 has 13 amino acids. Trimming removed 8 bases from V and 4 bases from J, with 14 bases in between. This record comes from a study of blood T cell repertoires in COVID-19. Study in general: Samples came from the United States, Italy and Spain, spanning acute and convalescent COVID-19. PBMCs, B-cell-depleted T cells, or T cells provided the cDNA or gDNA that made up the material.

In the source study's methods: Amplifying reference gene primers gave estimates of nucleated cell counts. Clones were read by immunoSEQ multiplex PCR, and TCRdb kept only the in-frame ones, dropping some. The DNA was the basis for D and trimming; V, J and clone size are from that table. The table includes about 130,000 clones, less than 90% detected once. This chain links TRBV12-3 or TRBV12-4 with TRBJ1-2; D perhaps matches TRBD1 (5 bases). Sequencing used peripheral blood. This receptor was obtained from a man aged 60 to 75 with acute or convalescent COVID-19. CDR3 sequence reads: CASGDSLTYGYTF. CDR3 nucleotides: TGTGCCAGCGGCGACAGCCTAACCTATGGCTACACCTTC.